Following are 2 T cell receptor beta chains from one sample sequenced in a study of tumor and adjacent non-tumor tissue in lung cancer. This sample's RNA came from whole unsorted tissue. TCRbeta libraries were built with three rounds of nested PCR, modified from ARM-PCR. TCRdb re-called the multiplex PCR reads through MiXCR, storing one row per CDR3 protein. This table has some 80,000 distinct CDR3 sequences, around 77% appearing once. Sequenced sample: lung tumor tissue. The receptors originated from a woman between 35 and 50 years old with non-small cell lung cancer.

As to this clonotype: Possible read error: a much larger clone is one base away. CDR3 in DNA: TGTGCCAACAGCCCCGGTGTTGGGCAGTACTTC. Its translation is CANSPGVGQYF. J is TRBJ2-7 and V is TRBV12-3 or TRBV12-4; no definite D call. Between the trimmed V and J ends, which lost 10 bases and 9 bases, there was a span of 16 bases. This CDR3 has 11 amino acids.

As regards this clonotype: The CDR3 carries no conserved terminal phenylalanine or tryptophan, so it likely arises from a read error. The chain joins TRBV11-2 to TRBJ2-7, with D perhaps matching TRBD1 (5 bases). In germline, CDR1 is SGHAT, CDR2 FQNNGV. V lost 3 bases and J lost 4, with 13 bases in between. This CDR3 comprises 14 residues. The CDR3 protein is CASSFGHGAYEQYL. The CDR3 region has the DNA TGTGCCAGCAGCTTCGGACATGGGGCGTACGAGCAGTACCTC.